The entry that follows covers one TCR beta chain sequence. The data belong to a study of control samples from healthy donors and cancer patients. The germline V gene has CDR1 LGHNA and CDR2 YNFKEQ. CDR3 length equals 14 residues. Trimming shortened V by 0 bases and J by 5 bases, and 10 bases separated the two germline ends. Sequenced by immunoSEQ multiplex PCR; TCRdb stores in-frame clones only, minus some. This table has roughly 130,000 clones, under 95% appearing once. This sequence originates from a man aged 50-59 years with head and neck cancer. This chain joins TRBV4-2 and TRBJ1-2, with D uncertain. The specimen was PBMCs. CDR3 loop: CASSQDRSSYGYTF. CDR3 nucleotide sequence: TGTGCCAGCAGCCAAGATCGGAGCAGTTATGGCTACACCTTC.